The 26 T cell receptor beta chains presented below share a single source sample, sequenced in a study of T cells after posttransplantation cyclophosphamide. Cyclophosphamide on days +3 and +4 followed busulfan-fludarabine conditioning and a marrow graft. Generated by immunoSEQ multiplex PCR, the TCRdb table keeps only in-frame clones and is missing some. This sample carries more than 9,000 clones, none of them present only once. The sample in question was PBMCs, obtained after allogeneic stem cell transplant with posttransplant cyclophosphamide. These receptors were obtained from a female patient between 40 and 55 years old who received an allogeneic stem cell transplant from a related donor, was CMV-positive, and had no GVHD. Some T cells could come from the graft donor.

The CDR3 sequence: CASSQETAGGPGEETQYF. The CDR3 DNA follows: TGCGCCAGCAGCCAAGAAACAGCGGGGGGGCCTGGGGAAGAGACCCAGTACTTC. The rearrangement joins TRBV4-1 to TRBJ2-5; 10 bases are a match to TRBD2. V was pared by 0 bases and J by 3 bases, with 10 bases of the junction left unmatched. The CDR3 is made up of 18 amino acids. CDR1 is MGHRA and CDR2 is YSYEKL in the germline V gene.

The sample holds many counts of this clone. This chain connects TRBV12-3 or TRBV12-4 to TRBJ2-7, with D perhaps TRBD1 (5 bases). The V and J ends lost 3 bases and 4 bases respectively, with 16 bases between them. The CDR3 covers 15 residues. The CDR3 sequence is CASSFGQGSTYEQYF. CDR3 sequence (DNA): TGTGCCAGCAGTTTCGGTCAGGGTTCGACATACGAGCAGTACTTC.

This clone has at least ten counts. The junction and the germline gene differ at one end; a read error may be behind it. The chain has TRBV7-7 and TRBJ1-5; unclear D gene. The CDR3 length is 13 residues. Germline CDR1 reads SSHAT; CDR2 reads FNYEAQ (reference sequence). CDR3: CASSLRVGQPQHF. The CDR3 region has the DNA TGTGCTAGCAGCTTAAGGGTTGGTCAGCCCCAGCATTTT.

The sample holds many counts of this clone. The V call is TRBV4-2, the J call TRBJ2-7; D is possibly TRBD1 (5 bases). CDR1 and CDR2 (germline): LGHNA, YNFKEQ. The CDR3 runs to 15 residues. V lost 1 base, J lost 0 bases, and 10 bases lay in between. DNA for the CDR3: TGTGCCAGCAGCCAAGCTAGGGGAAGCTCCTACGAGCAGTACTTC. Translation: CASSQARGSSYEQYF.

The table lists this clone with many counts. V gene TRBV27 combines with J gene TRBJ2-3; 10 bases fit TRBD2. With 4 bases clipped from V and 6 bases from J, the junction kept 7 bases outside the gene matches. In germline, CDR1 is MNHEY, CDR2 SMNVEV (reference sequence). The CDR3 contains 15 residues. CDR3 sequence (DNA): TGTGCCAGCAGTTCCCAGCGGGGGGGTACGGATACGCAGTATTTT. Translation gives CASSSQRGGTDTQYF.

The rearrangement uses TRBV5-5 and TRBJ2-7; D is perhaps TRBD1 (6 bases). CDR3 size: 13 residues. Trimming removed 3 bases at V and 3 bases at J, with 10 bases between. CDR1 and CDR2 (germline): SGHKS, YYEKEE (reference sequence). The CDR3, as DNA: TGTGCCAGCAGCTCTATGGACAGCTACGAGCAGTACTTC. This sequence encodes CASSSMDSYEQYF.

This clone was found many times. The chain couples TRBV5-6 to TRBJ2-5; 8 nucleotides line up with TRBD1. Germline V CDR1 and CDR2: SGHDT, YYEEEE. The CDR3 covers 13 residues. Trimming took 9 bases from V and 2 from J; bases not matched to a gene: 6. CDR3: CATHRGSQETQYF. CDR3 nucleotides: TGTGCCACACACAGGGGGAGTCAAGAGACCCAGTACTTC.

This clone was counted many times. The chain has TRBV7-9 and TRBJ2-7, with 10 bases aligning to TRBD1. The CDR3 contains 14 residues. Germline values: CDR1 SEHNR, CDR2 FQNEAQ (reference sequence). V gave up 5 bases and J gave up 4 bases; unmatched junction bases: 5. Written as DNA, the CDR3 is TGTGCCAGCAGCCTCCGGGACAGGGGTTACGAGCAGTACTTC. It yields the protein CASSLRDRGYEQYF.

At least ten counts were recorded for this clone. The chain is built from TRBV4-1 and TRBJ2-5; 8 nucleotides align to TRBD2. The V gene's germline CDR1 is MGHRA and CDR2 YSYEKL. V lost 0 bases to trimming and J lost 1 base; unmatched junction nucleotides: 10. The CDR3 sequence is 18 residues long. CDR3: CASSQDKEAGGLQETQYF. The CDR3 nucleotides read TGCGCCAGCAGCCAAGATAAAGAGGCGGGGGGTCTCCAAGAGACCCAGTACTTC.

This clone was recorded many times. J is TRBJ2-5 and V is TRBV5-5; D may be TRBD1 or TRBD2 (5 bases each). The V end was cut by 4 bases, the J end by 4 bases, with 11 bases between. CDR1 and CDR2 from the germline V gene are SGHKS and YYEKEE (reference sequence). The CDR3 sequence is 13 residues long. The CDR3 DNA reads TGTGCCAGCAGCGTATCAGGGAGAGAGACCCAGTACTTC. This codes for CASSVSGRETQYF.

This clone was picked up many times. The chain carries TRBV12-3 or TRBV12-4 and TRBJ2-5; possible D gene TRBD2, 6 bases. Between the trimmed V and J ends, which lost 3 bases and 3 bases, there was a span of 8 bases. The CDR3 runs to 13 residues. The CDR3 region has the DNA TGTGCCAGCAGTTTCTCGGGGGAAGAGACCCAGTACTTC. It is translated as CASSFSGEETQYF.

Many counts were recorded for this clone. J is TRBJ1-5 and V is TRBV5-4; D is possibly TRBD1 (6 bases). The CDR3 loop spans 14 amino acids. Trimming removed 2 bases from V and 2 bases from J, with 8 bases in between. Germline-derived CDR1 and CDR2 are SGHNT and YYREEE (reference sequence). CDR3 DNA: TGTGCCAGCAGCTTACAGGGAGGCAATCAGCCCCAGCATTTT. Residues: CASSLQGGNQPQHF.

This clone was observed many times. The chain couples TRBV11-2 to TRBJ2-7, with D perhaps matching TRBD1 (6 bases). From germline, CDR1 is SGHAT and CDR2 FQNNGV. CDR3 length equals 13 residues. Deletions cut 3 bases from V and 3 bases from J, with 9 bases between. The CDR3 sequence is CASSFAGVYEQYF. The CDR3 nucleotides are TGTGCCAGCAGCTTTGCAGGGGTCTACGAGCAGTACTTC.

Ten or more counts support this clone. The chain links TRBV6-2 or TRBV6-3 to TRBJ2-1; possibly TRBD1 for D (6 bases). V was shortened by 0 bases and J by 3 bases, with 12 bases between the two germline ends. The CDR3 is made up of 16 amino acids. CDR1 and CDR2 (germline): MNHEY, SVGEGT. The CDR3 here is CASSYSAGVGYNEQFF. The CDR3 region has the DNA TGTGCCAGCAGTTACTCGGCAGGGGTAGGCTACAATGAGCAGTTCTTC.

This clone is termed medium-sized. The gene calls are TRBV10-3 and TRBJ2-1, with 9 bases that match TRBD1. Germline assignment: CDR1 ENHRY and CDR2 SYGVKD. The J segment lost 6 bases and the V segment lost 8 bases, leaving 11 bases of the junction unmatched. The CDR3 contains 15 residues. This CDR3 is CAIRPGDRESNEQFF. The CDR3 nucleotides are TGTGCCATCCGTCCGGGGGACAGGGAGAGCAATGAGCAGTTCTTC.

This clone occurred many times. The chain couples TRBV4-3 to TRBJ2-7, with D unclear. The CDR3 consists of 15 residues. V gave up 0 bases and J gave up 2 bases, with 11 bases separating them. The germline gives CDR1 LGHNA, CDR2 YSLEER. The CDR3 region has the DNA TGCGCCAGCAGCCAAGACTGTGCCAGGCCCTACGAGCAGTACTTC. Protein product: CASSQDCARPYEQYF.

This clone was seen a handful of times. The chain uses TRBV12-3 or TRBV12-4 and TRBJ1-2, with D unclear. The CDR3 sequence is 13 residues long. The V end lost 1 base, the J end lost 6 bases, and 9 bases lay between the germline ends. The CDR3 nucleotides are TGTGCCAGCAGTTTAGGCCGTCAGAATGGCTACACCTTC. Translated, it gives CASSLGRQNGYTF.

This clone was seen repeatedly, ten times or more. V is TRBV10-3 and J is TRBJ2-2; 9 nucleotides agree with TRBD1. CDR3 length: 15 residues. Germline trimming cut 5 bases from V and 5 bases from J; bases unmatched to any gene: 6. Germline V lookup: CDR1 ENHRY, CDR2 SYGVKD. The CDR3 sequence: CAISIGTGLTGELFF. CDR3 in DNA: TGTGCCATCAGTATAGGGACAGGGCTAACCGGGGAGCTGTTTTTT.

This clone was observed at least ten times. DNA of the CDR3: TGTGCCAGCAGCGGTGGACTAGCGGGGGTCACCGGGGAGCTGTTTTTT. This encodes CASSGGLAGVTGELFF. This rearrangement joins TRBV7-2 to TRBJ2-2, with 13 bases that match TRBD2. The CDR3 contains 16 residues. J was trimmed by 4 bases and V by 5 bases; bases with no gene match: 4. CDR1 and CDR2 from the germline V gene are SGHTA and FQGNSA.

This chain uses TRBV11-2 with TRBJ2-3; possible D gene TRBD1, 6 bases. This CDR3 region has 14 residues. V was pared by 0 bases and J by 7 bases, with 11 bases between. Germline-derived CDR1 and CDR2 are SGHAT and FQNNGV. The CDR3 loop reads CASSLDHGTYTQYF. The CDR3 bases are TGTGCCAGCAGCTTAGATCACGGGACATATACGCAGTATTTT. Full variable domain (rest looked up from reference TRBV11-2 and TRBJ2-3): EAGVAQSPRYKIIEKRQSVAFWCNPISGHATLYWYQQILGQGPKLLIQFQNNGVVDDSQLPKDRFSAERLKGVDSTLKIQPAKLEDSAVYLCASSLDHGTYTQYFGPGTRLTVL.

This clone was recorded at least ten times. The rearrangement joins TRBV4-3 to TRBJ1-2, with 9 nucleotides matching TRBD1. V was clipped by 0 bases and J by 2 bases; unmatched bases: 13. CDR1 is LGHNA, CDR2 YSLEER, per germline. This CDR3 has 19 amino acids. The DNA of the CDR3 is TGCGCCAGCAGCCAAGAGAGAGGGGACAGGGTCGTCCAGAACTATGGCTACACCTTC. It codes for CASSQERGDRVVQNYGYTF.

This clone occurred a few times. The chain couples TRBV19 to TRBJ1-2, with 8 bases fitting TRBD1. Per germline, CDR1 LNHDA and CDR2 SQIVND (reference sequence). CDR3 length equals 15 residues. The V segment lost 0 bases and the J segment 7 bases; nucleotides outside the gene matches: 7. CDR3 coding DNA: TGTGCCAGTAGTATAGATCGGTCAGGGGGCGGTGGCTACACCTTC. This translates into CASSIDRSGGGGYTF.

This clone was recorded at least ten times. J is TRBJ2-7 and V is TRBV7-2, with a possible D match to TRBD1 (6 bases). V gave up 1 base and J gave up 0 bases, with 13 bases separating them. CDR1 SGHTA and CDR2 FQGNSA come from the germline V gene. CDR3 length: 16 amino acids. The CDR3 DNA is TGTGCCAGCAGCTTAGTTTCCGGACAGACCTCCTACGAGCAGTACTTC. Amino acid sequence: CASSLVSGQTSYEQYF.

The table lists this clone with many counts. The chain links TRBV28 to TRBJ1-5, with 10 bases identical to TRBD1. V trimming: 5 bases; J trimming: 2 bases; junction bases outside the gene matches: 0. Germline V CDR1 and CDR2: MDHEN, SYDVKM. The CDR3 is 14 residues long. Here the CDR3 reads CASSGTGGNQPQHF. Written as DNA, the CDR3 is TGTGCCAGCAGTGGGACAGGGGGCAATCAGCCCCAGCATTTT. The full variable domain, its missing parts supplied by reference TRBV28 and TRBJ1-5, is DVKVTQSSRYLVKRTGEKVFLECVQDMDHENMFWYRQDPGLGLRLIYFSYDVKMKEKGDIPEGYSVSREKKERFSLILESASTNQTSMYLCASSGTGGNQPQHFGDGTRLSIL.

The table lists this clone with many counts. This chain connects TRBV11-2 to TRBJ2-7; weak D call: TRBD1 (5 bases). The V gene lost 5 bases and the J gene lost 0 bases, with 14 bases spanning the gap. The CDR3 has 15 amino acids. Germline lookup yields CDR1 SGHAT and CDR2 FQNNGV. CDR3 in DNA: TGTGCCAGCAGCCCCGACAGCCAAAGCTCCTACGAGCAGTACTTC. This gives the protein CASSPDSQSSYEQYF. Full variable domain (remainder filled in from reference TRBV11-2 and TRBJ2-7): EAGVAQSPRYKIIEKRQSVAFWCNPISGHATLYWYQQILGQGPKLLIQFQNNGVVDDSQLPKDRFSAERLKGVDSTLKIQPAKLEDSAVYLCASSPDSQSSYEQYFGPGTRLTVT.

There are many counts of this clone. This sequence joins TRBV5-5 and TRBJ2-2, with D perhaps TRBD2 (6 bases). V was shortened by 0 bases and J by 7 bases, with 13 bases between the two germline ends. The CDR3 consists of 15 residues. The germline V gene encodes CDR1 SGHKS and CDR2 YYEKEE (reference sequence). In DNA form, the CDR3 reads TGTGCCAGCAGCTTGGTGGGGGGAGGTGACGGGGAGCTGTTTTTT. Residues: CASSLVGGGDGELFF.